These 16 T cell receptor beta chains share one sample of origin, sequenced in a study of blood T cell repertoires in COVID-19. The method was immunoSEQ multiplex PCR; TCRdb's version includes in-frame clones alone and lacks a portion of them. The sample contains 370,000 or so clones, roughly 86% of which appear only once. Sequencing used PBMCs or T cells enriched from blood (not recorded which). The receptors here all came from a man under 40 who had recovered from COVID-19.

The gene calls are TRBV7-8 and TRBJ1-5; D gene unclear. This CDR3 spans 14 amino acids. Deletions cut 5 bases from V and 2 bases from J, with 10 bases between. Germline V gives CDR1 SGHVS, CDR2 FQNEAQ. The CDR3 is CASSPDNGNQPQHF. In DNA form, the CDR3 reads TGTGCCAGCAGCCCTGACAACGGCAATCAGCCCCAGCATTTT.

This chain joins TRBV20-1 and TRBJ2-2; 10 bases align to TRBD1. The germline gives CDR1 DFQATT, CDR2 SNEGSKA (reference sequence). V gave up 3 bases and J gave up 5 bases; unmatched junction bases: 3. The CDR3 length is 14 residues. The CDR3 region has the DNA TGCAGTGCTAGTGGACAGGGGGGGACCGGGGAGCTGTTTTTT. Its translation is CSASGQGGTGELFF.

This clone is a singleton in its sample. The chain joins TRBV21-1 to TRBJ2-1; the table assigns TRBD1, which was not confirmed against the DNA. TRBV21-1 is annotated as a pseudogene. CDR3 length: 20 residues. This CDR3 reads CASSKARWQGADLSYNEQFF. DNA for the CDR3: TGTGCCAGCAGCAAAGCGCGCTGGCAGGGGGCGGACTTGTCTTACAATGAGCAGTTCTTC.

The chain combines TRBV6-5 with TRBJ1-3; D gene uncertain. The CDR3 runs to 14 residues. CDR1 is MNHEY, CDR2 SVGAGI, per germline. Trimming stripped 0 bases from V and 4 bases from J, with 7 bases between. The CDR3 is CASSYSATGNTIYF. The CDR3 DNA follows: TGTGCCAGCAGTTACTCGGCAACAGGAAACACCATATATTTT.

The rearrangement links TRBV4-3 to TRBJ2-1; 8 nucleotides agree with TRBD1. V shed 3 bases and J 4 bases; nucleotides not matched to a gene: 5. There are 15 residues in the CDR3. CDR1 is LGHNA and CDR2 is YSLEER in the germline V gene. The CDR3 DNA follows: TGCGCCAGCAGCCATCGGACAGGGCTGTACAATGAGCAGTTCTTC. Protein product: CASSHRTGLYNEQFF.

This clone is a singleton in its sample. The chain is built from TRBV10-2 and TRBJ2-7, with D perhaps TRBD2 (5 bases). V shed 6 bases and J shed 4 bases, with 7 bases lying between them. The CDR3 length is 11 residues. Germline V CDR1 and CDR2: WSHSY, SAAADI. The CDR3 spells CASSGDYEQYF. The CDR3 DNA follows: TGCGCCAGCAGCGGGGATTACGAGCAGTACTTC.

Regarding this clone: At the DNA level, this CDR3 is encoded by other sequences in the same sample as well. The V and J genes are TRBV12-3 or TRBV12-4 and TRBJ1-2; tentatively, D is TRBD1 (6 bases). The CDR3 covers 12 residues. The ends were cut back, 6 bases at V and 4 bases at J, with 9 bases in the middle. The CDR3 protein is CASSPQGYGYTF. CDR3 bases: TGTGCCAGCAGCCCACAGGGCTATGGCTACACCTTC.

This clone was detected a few times. The J gene is TRBJ1-4, the V gene TRBV29-1; TRBD1 agrees at 10 bases. The germline CDR1 and CDR2 sequences are SQVTM and ANQGSEA. V lost 6 bases to trimming and J lost 7 bases; unmatched junction nucleotides: 5. There are 13 residues in the CDR3. The CDR3 reads CSVGDRGGEKLFF. DNA for the CDR3: TGCAGCGTAGGGGACAGGGGCGGTGAAAAACTGTTTTTT.

The chain employs TRBV5-1 and TRBJ2-1; D call uncertain. The V end lost 0 bases, the J end lost 6 bases, and 10 bases lay between the germline ends. Germline CDR1 and CDR2: SGHRS and YFSETQ. CDR3 length equals 14 residues. CDR3: CASSLGPASNEQFF. In nucleotides, the CDR3 is TGCGCCAGCAGCTTGGGTCCAGCGAGCAATGAGCAGTTCTTC.

J is TRBJ1-2 and V is TRBV9, with D possibly being TRBD1 (6 bases). This CDR3 comprises 14 residues. Germline CDR1 SGDLS, CDR2 YYNGEE. With 4 bases removed from V and 4 bases from J, the gap between germline ends came to 14 bases. The CDR3 nucleotides are TGTGCCAGCAGCCCCCGGGACATTGCCTATGGCTACACCTTC. Encoded protein: CASSPRDIAYGYTF. Using reference TRBV9 and TRBJ1-2 for the parts outside the CDR3, the full variable domain is DSGVTQTPKHLITATGQRVTLRCSPRSGDLSVYWYQQSLDQGLQFLIQYYNGEERAKGNILERFSAQQFPDLHSELNLSSLELGDSALYFCASSPRDIAYGYTFGSGTRLTVV.

The chain joins TRBV5-1 to TRBJ2-1, with 7 positions matching TRBD2. The CDR3 spans 16 residues. Trimming took 5 bases from V and 0 from J; bases not matched to a gene: 8. Germline V lookup: CDR1 SGHRS, CDR2 YFSETQ. CDR3 loop: CASRPSAGVSYNEQFF. In nucleotides, the CDR3 is TGCGCCAGCAGGCCTTCGGCGGGGGTCTCCTACAATGAGCAGTTCTTC.

The chain links TRBV27 to TRBJ1-1, with 10 bases lining up with TRBD1. This CDR3 spans 18 amino acids. Trimming took 3 bases from V and 1 from J; bases not matched to a gene: 11. Germline assignment: CDR1 MNHEY and CDR2 SMNVEV (reference sequence). The CDR3 spells CASSFRDRGRVGNTEAFF. In DNA, the CDR3 is TGTGCCAGCAGTTTCCGGGACAGGGGTCGGGTGGGGAACACTGAAGCTTTCTTT.

The genes are TRBV10-3 and TRBJ1-2, with a weak D call TRBD1 (5 bases). Trimming left V 6 bases short and J 8 bases short, with 22 bases between. Per germline, CDR1 ENHRY and CDR2 SYGVKD. The CDR3 covers 15 residues. The CDR3 loop reads CAISDTTGLTYGYTF. CDR3 nucleotide sequence: TGTGCCATCAGCGACACCACAGGCCTCACTTACGGCTACACCTTC.

The chain joins TRBV7-2 to TRBJ1-1; D is possibly TRBD1 (5 bases). The CDR3 has 14 amino acids. Germline assignment: CDR1 SGHTA and CDR2 FQGNSA. V lost 0 bases, J lost 2 bases, and 7 bases lay in between. The CDR3: CASSLAGLNTEAFF. In nucleotides, the CDR3 is TGTGCCAGCAGCTTAGCGGGGCTAAACACTGAAGCTTTCTTT.

The chain uses TRBV6-5 and TRBJ1-2; no definite D call. In germline, CDR1 is MNHEY, CDR2 SVGAGI. The V end was cut by 0 bases, the J end by 8 bases, with 7 bases between. This CDR3 has 12 residues. The CDR3 is CASSYSRGGYTF. The CDR3 coding sequence is TGTGCCAGCAGTTACTCACGAGGGGGCTACACCTTC.

The rearrangement links TRBV7-9 to TRBJ2-7; no clear D. The CDR3 sequence is 14 residues long. Trimming cost V 5 bases and J 1 base, with 12 bases left between them. CDR1 is SEHNR and CDR2 is FQNEAQ in the germline V gene (reference sequence). The CDR3 region has the DNA TGTGCCAGCAGCCCCGATGGGCCGTCCTACGAGCAGTACTTC. Its protein product is CASSPDGPSYEQYF.